This TCR beta chain was found in a study of patients and donors after allogeneic stem cell transplantation. CDR1 and CDR2 (germline): DFQATT, SNEGSKA (reference sequence). With 4 bases removed from V and 1 base from J, the gap between germline ends came to 11 bases. The CDR3 sequence is 13 residues long. TCRdb processed the RT-PCR reads anew with MiXCR; each CDR3 protein has one entry. This table has 800,000 to 1,000,000 distinct CDR3 sequences, roughly 18% appearing once. This TCR was sampled from a human donor who was either an allogeneic HSCT recipient or a stem cell or donor lymphocyte infusion donor (not recorded which). It is not recorded whose cells these are; they may come from a transplant donor. V gene TRBV20-1 combines with J gene TRBJ2-7; no clear D. Sequencing was done on a sample of blood, either unsorted or a sorted T cell fraction (not recorded which). The CDR3 DNA sequence: TGCAGTGCTACTCAAAGCAGGTCCTACGAGCAGTACTTC. Its translation: CSATQSRSYEQYF.